This T cell receptor beta chain was identified during a study of PD-1 blockade in classical Hodgkin lymphoma. Study-wide results and limits: Those achieving complete response showed baseline diversity like newly diagnosed patients.

Trimming took 5 bases from V and 6 from J, leaving 11 bases between them. This CDR3 is 12 amino acids long. Germline V gives CDR1 MNHEY, CDR2 SMNVEV (reference sequence). Using immunoSEQ multiplex PCR, the repertoire was profiled, and TCRdb retains in-frame clones only, with some absent. The profile covers about 96,000 clones, with about 93% appearing a single time and roughly 2.1% taken by the ten largest. A word on this clone: Its antigen is undetermined.

Indicated time point: cycle 4 day 1 (C4D1), after more than five weeks of nivolumab. Exposure to brentuximab vedotin varied, and each patient had relapsed following autologous stem cell transplantation. This TCR derives from a human donor with classical Hodgkin lymphoma. The V gene is TRBV27, the J gene TRBJ2-7, with D tentatively TRBD1 (6 bases). The source was peripheral blood mononuclear cells (PBMCs), collected before the fourth cycle of nivolumab. The CDR3 sequence: CASSITGREQYF. CDR3 sequence (DNA): TGTGCCAGCAGTATAACAGGGCGCGAGCAGTACTTC.